Below, 15 T cell receptor beta chains from the same sample are listed, as sequenced in a study of lymphopenia after photon versus proton radiotherapy. Using immunoSEQ multiplex PCR, the repertoire was profiled, and TCRdb retains in-frame clones only, with some absent. This repertoire shows about 18,000 clones, roughly 90% found once; its top ten account for approximately 1.5%. The material was peripheral blood, obtained from a patient treated with photon-based radiotherapy. These receptors came from a woman aged 40 to 50 with cholangiocarcinoma.

The chain employs TRBV6-1 and TRBJ1-5; 7 bases map to TRBD1. Trimming at V came to 6 bases and at J to 5 bases, leaving 10 bases not matched to a gene. Per germline, CDR1 MNHNS and CDR2 SASEGT. The length of the CDR3 is 15 residues. The CDR3 here is CASRGLTGRDQPQHF. CDR3 in DNA: TGTGCCAGCAGGGGCCTGACAGGGCGGGATCAGCCCCAGCATTTT.

The chain uses TRBV28 and TRBJ2-2; D is uncertain. The V gene's germline CDR1 is MDHEN and CDR2 SYDVKM. This CDR3 is 13 amino acids long. The ends were cut back, 1 base at V and 2 bases at J, with 2 bases in the middle. The CDR3 sequence is CASSLSNTGELFF. Here the CDR3 DNA reads TGTGCCAGCAGTTTATCAAACACCGGGGAGCTGTTTTTT.

The rearrangement joins TRBV6-7 to TRBJ1-1; TRBD1 agrees at 7 bases. TRBV6-7 falls under the ORF class, with uncertain function. The CDR3 is 17 residues long. V shed 0 bases, J shed 6 bases, and the junction held 13 bases outside the gene matches. CDR3 DNA sequence: TGTGCCAGCAGTTACTCGAAAAATTCAATGGGACAGTCTGAAGCTTTCTTT. Translation gives CASSYSKNSMGQSEAFF.

In DNA form, the CDR3 reads TGTGCCAGCAGTAAAGTGGGGATCGGGACCCAGTACTTC. This codes for CASSKVGIGTQYF. The gene calls are TRBV6-1 and TRBJ2-5; D gene unclear. This CDR3 spans 13 amino acids. The germline V gene encodes CDR1 MNHNS and CDR2 SASEGT. V was shortened by 5 bases and J by 7 bases, with 14 bases between the two germline ends.

This sequence joins TRBV10-3 and TRBJ2-5, with 9 positions matching TRBD2. Germline loops: CDR1 ENHRY, CDR2 SYGVKD. With V trimmed by 8 bases and J by 2 bases, 6 bases remained unmatched. This CDR3 has 14 residues. The CDR3 loop reads CAIAAGGPQETQYF. CDR3 DNA: TGTGCCATCGCCGCGGGGGGGCCACAAGAGACCCAGTACTTC.

This sequence joins TRBV29-1 and TRBJ1-1, with D unresolved. The CDR3 consists of 13 residues. Germline V gene data show CDR1 as SQVTM and CDR2 as ANQGSEA. V lost 4 bases, J lost 1 base, and 10 bases lay in between. The CDR3 here is CSVGKGTNTEAFF. CDR3 DNA: TGCAGCGTTGGCAAGGGAACGAACACTGAAGCTTTCTTT.

The rearrangement links TRBV19 to TRBJ1-1; 7 bases align to TRBD1. CDR1 is LNHDA and CDR2 is SQIVND in the germline V gene (reference sequence). The CDR3 spans 15 residues. V gave up 3 bases and J gave up 1 base; unmatched junction bases: 5. This chain's CDR3 is CASSISGTANTEAFF. CDR3 nucleotides: TGTGCCAGTAGTATCTCCGGGACAGCGAACACTGAAGCTTTCTTT.

V and J are TRBV28 and TRBJ2-5; either TRBD1 or TRBD2 may fit D (5 bases each). Per the germline V gene, CDR1 is MDHEN and CDR2 is SYDVKM. V gave up 5 bases and J gave up 5 bases, with 18 bases separating them. The CDR3 runs to 15 residues. CDR3 sequence reads: CASSPRGSEKETQYF. The CDR3 DNA is TGTGCCAGCAGTCCCCGGGGCTCAGAGAAGGAGACCCAGTACTTC.

The V and J genes are TRBV7-8 and TRBJ2-7; D is ambiguous. This CDR3 is built from 17 residues. V lost 1 base and J 1 base, leaving 17 bases between the germline ends. The germline CDR1 and CDR2 sequences are SGHVS and FQNEAQ. The CDR3 reads CASSLGVGQVFSYEQYF. In DNA form, the CDR3 reads TGTGCCAGCAGCTTAGGGGTAGGCCAGGTATTTTCCTACGAGCAGTACTTC.

The chain joins TRBV4-2 to TRBJ2-2; D gene uncertain. The CDR3 covers 14 residues. The V end lost 3 bases, the J end lost 0 bases, and 5 bases lay between the germline ends. CDR1 is LGHNA and CDR2 is YNFKEQ in the germline V gene. CDR3 sequence reads: CASSHNANTGELFF. The CDR3 DNA sequence: TGTGCCAGCAGCCATAACGCGAACACCGGGGAGCTGTTTTTT.

The gene calls are TRBV6-1 and TRBJ2-1, with D possibly TRBD2 on 7 matching bases. The CDR3 sequence is 14 residues long. V gave up 4 bases and J gave up 6 bases, with 13 bases separating them. Germline CDR1 reads MNHNS; CDR2 reads SASEGT. The CDR3 protein is CASSVEGGGNEQFF. The CDR3 bases are TGTGCCAGCAGTGTTGAGGGAGGGGGCAATGAGCAGTTCTTC.

V usage is TRBV2 and J usage is TRBJ2-5; 7 bases line up with TRBD1. The CDR3 has 14 residues. V lost 5 bases and J lost 7; bases outside the gene matches: 10. CDR1 and CDR2 (germline): SNHLY, FYNNEI. The CDR3 DNA sequence: TGTGCCAGCAGTCCCGGGACAGTTCATGGGACCCAGTACTTC. It is translated as CASSPGTVHGTQYF.

The V call is TRBV7-3, the J call TRBJ2-2; 10 nucleotides align to TRBD2. The CDR3 spans 17 residues. Germline values: CDR1 SGHTA, CDR2 FQGTGA. Unmatched junction bases numbered 12, after V lost 6 bases and J lost 5 bases. The CDR3 loop reads CASSRKAGGVGTGELFF. Written as DNA, the CDR3 is TGTGCCAGCAGTCGCAAAGCGGGAGGGGTAGGAACCGGGGAGCTGTTTTTT.

The gene calls are TRBV30 and TRBJ1-1; D uncertain. The CDR3 has 13 residues. V lost 0 bases to trimming and J lost 1 base, with 6 bases between them. Germline CDR1 is GTSNPN and CDR2 is SVGIG (reference sequence). CDR3 in DNA: TGTGCCTGGAGTGTACATCAGAACACTGAAGCTTTCTTT. As protein: CAWSVHQNTEAFF.

The chain carries TRBV19 and TRBJ2-2; TRBD1 matches at 9 bases. The V segment lost 6 bases and the J segment 2 bases; nucleotides outside the gene matches: 1. Germline V gene lookup returns CDR1 LNHDA and CDR2 SQIVND (reference sequence). The CDR3 length is 14 residues. CDR3 sequence reads: CASRGQGNTGELFF. CDR3 in DNA: TGTGCCAGTAGGGGACAGGGAAACACCGGGGAGCTGTTTTTT.